The text below deals with one T cell receptor (beta chain). It has no known antigen specificity. This may be a read error: a much more frequent sequence differs by one nucleotide. Moderately to severely active disease, a Clinical Activity Score of at least 3, a NOSPECS grade of at least 4, and a duration under 3 months were present in ophthalmopathy patients. Exclusion was applied to patients with uncontrolled infections, other autoimmune diseases, pregnancy or lactation. Diagnoses were based on clinical symptoms, serum thyroxine and TRAb, thyroid ultrasound and orbital computed tomography. PBMCs were separated from roughly 10 ml of fresh peripheral blood using Ficoll-Paque density gradient centrifugation. Total RNA was extracted using Trizol reagent, and RNA quality was assessed on an Agilent 2100 Bioanalyzer. This record belongs to a study of T cells in Graves' hyperthyroidism and ophthalmopathy (dated by TCRdb to about 2019). Context from the whole study: Peripheral blood was collected at initial diagnosis, before any treatment. To identify TCR V-J signatures that set the groups apart, the researchers used a discovery cohort of 100 or so patients, made up of approximately 43 with Graves' ophthalmopathy and approximately 57 with stable Graves' hyperthyroidism. Prospective prediction of ophthalmopathy was tested in an independent validation cohort of 18 to 20 hyperthyroidism patients and 15 to 17 patients who later progressed to ophthalmopathy. The 100 discovery patients were randomly split 7:3 into training and test sets. In six Graves' hyperthyroidism patients, the study also compared T-cell repertoires from thyroid tissue with T-cell repertoires from blood. Once sampling was done, hyperthyroidism patients were given methimazole at a starting dose of 30 mg daily, whereas ophthalmopathy patients were given high-dose intravenous methylprednisolone. The paper describes TCR Vbeta CDR3 sequencing of 140 or so peripheral blood samples, made up of around 41 ophthalmopathy patients, 70 to 75 hyperthyroidism patients and 17 progressor patients.

The CDR3, cysteine through phenylalanine, is 15 amino acids long. Solely the CDR3 DNA is kept, with 45 bases framed from the first base. Taken from the germline V gene, the CDR1 and CDR2 loops are MDHEN and SYDVKM. Overall study outcomes, separate from this receptor: Sample size was not statistically predetermined, and blinding of investigators to group allocation was not performed. A 13 V-J signature model separated ophthalmopathy from stable hyperthyroidism, with 87.88% sensitivity and approximately 81% specificity in cross-validation and 80%/75% in testing. Blood samples also contained most of the expanded thyroid clonotypes (frequency above 0.001), which suggests that blood repertoires may reflect thyroid immune responses. During validation, the model predicted progression to ophthalmopathy a median of about 6.3 months ahead of onset, with almost 71% sensitivity and about 75% specificity.

Amplification of TCR beta CDR3 regions was carried out from RNA transcripts. For the first round of RT-PCR on the TCR CDR3, the HTBI primer set was used together with the Qiagen OneStep RT-PCR kit. The libraries were constructed in a second round of multiplex PCR and then size-selected and purified. Sequencing of the libraries was done on an Illumina HiSeq2000 using paired-end 100 bp reads. The study's own analysis went as follows. SOAPnuke was used to process the raw data, throwing out any read that contained adapters or uncalled bases, had a mean Phred below 15, or lacked an exact constant-primer or identifier match. High-quality paired reads were merged with COPE v1.2.5, and unique nucleotide sequences were defined as clonotypes. MiTCR v1.1 was used to align the clonotypes against IMGT TRBV, TRBD and TRBJ reference segments. The analysis included only V-J combinations with a frequency above 0.0001, which together covered 99.2% of the repertoires. The TCS score was defined as F50 (clonal expansion) divided by E x V (chaos), with BLOSUM62-based TCRdist calculated between CDR3 peptides within each V-J. Welch's t-statistics and random forest reduced fewer than 550 V-J features to about 13, which were used in a naive Bayes classifier (R e1071). TCRdb handled the public reads itself, with Q25 trimming in fastp and clone calling in MiXCR, and kept productive beta chains. Every distinct CDR3 protein forms one entry, paired with its most common genes and DNA. For this entry, the V and J calls and clone size follow TCRdb and not the study's own pipeline. The sample table contains a few hundred thousand distinct CDR3 sequences; only one count was recorded for more than 12% of them. About 19% of the sample rests with the top ten.

Recombination linked TRBV28 to TRBJ1-5; no confident D gene assignment can be made. This receptor was identified in a woman younger than 45 with Graves' ophthalmopathy. Sequenced material: blood. The CDR3 has the sequence CATSLGNGFYQPQHF. The DNA is as follows: TGTGCCACCAGTTTAGGTAACGGGTTCTACCAGCCCCAGCATTTT.